This record looks at one TCR beta chain sequence and its context. These data are taken from a study of blood T cell repertoires in COVID-19. Sequenced by immunoSEQ multiplex PCR; TCRdb stores in-frame clones only, minus some. The sample has 25,000 to 30,000 clones, 81% seen once. V was clipped by 5 bases and J by 2 bases, with 12 bases between them. The germline V gene has CDR1 LNHDA and CDR2 SQIVND (reference sequence). This CDR3 has 14 amino acids. The source is a woman aged 55-69 years with acute or convalescent COVID-19. The sample comprised peripheral blood. V and J are TRBV19 and TRBJ1-1, with no clear D. CDR3 in amino acids: CASSREFFNTEAFF. The CDR3 bases are TGTGCCAGTAGTCGGGAATTTTTCAACACTGAAGCTTTCTTT. The variable domain in full, with the rest retrieved from reference TRBV19 and TRBJ1-1, is DGGITQSPKYLFRKEGQNVTLSCEQNLNHDAMYWYRQDPGQGLRLIYYSQIVNDFQKGDIAEGYSVSREKKESFPLTVTSAQKNPTAFYLCASSREFFNTEAFFGQGTRLTVV.